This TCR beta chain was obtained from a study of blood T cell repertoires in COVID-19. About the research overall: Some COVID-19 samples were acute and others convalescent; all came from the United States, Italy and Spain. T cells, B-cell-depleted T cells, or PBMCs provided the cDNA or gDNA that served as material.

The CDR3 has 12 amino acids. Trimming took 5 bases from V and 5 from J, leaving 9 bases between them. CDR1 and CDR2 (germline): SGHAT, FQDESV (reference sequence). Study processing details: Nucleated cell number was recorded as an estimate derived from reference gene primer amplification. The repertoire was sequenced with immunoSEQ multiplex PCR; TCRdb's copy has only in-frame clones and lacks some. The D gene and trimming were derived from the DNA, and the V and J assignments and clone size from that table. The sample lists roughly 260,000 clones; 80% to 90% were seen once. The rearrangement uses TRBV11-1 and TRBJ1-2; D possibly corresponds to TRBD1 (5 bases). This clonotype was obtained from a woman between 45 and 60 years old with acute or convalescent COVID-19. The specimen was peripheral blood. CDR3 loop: CASSRGGYGYTF. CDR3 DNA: TGTGCCAGCAGCCGGGGGGGTTATGGCTACACCTTC. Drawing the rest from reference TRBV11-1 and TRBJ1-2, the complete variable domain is EAEVAQSPRYKITEKSQAVAFWCDPISGHATLYWYRQILGQGPELLVQFQDESVVDDSQLPKDRFSAERLKGVDSTLKIQPAELGDSAMYLCASSRGGYGYTFGSGTRLTVV.